This T cell receptor beta chain was identified in a study of memory CD4+ T cells and cytomegalovirus serostatus. The sort gate was single viable CD3+CD4+CD8-CD45RO+ cells for memory CD4+ T cells. CDR1 is SGHVS and CDR2 is FNYEAQ in the germline V gene. V lost 1 base and J 4 bases, leaving 11 bases between the germline ends. This CDR3 has 15 amino acids. This table comes from immunoSEQ multiplex PCR, and its TCRdb copy is limited to in-frame clones, with some not included. The sample lists 45,000 to 65,000 clones; around four fifths were seen once. Sequenced sample: memory CD4+ T cells from blood. This chain joins TRBV7-6 and TRBJ1-3, with D maybe TRBD1 (5 bases). This receptor was identified in an adult in good health and CMV-seropositive. This CDR3 reads CASSLEAGFGNTIYF. In DNA form, the CDR3 reads TGTGCCAGCAGCTTAGAGGCAGGGTTCGGAAACACCATATATTTT. Full variable domain (missing parts from reference TRBV7-6 and TRBJ1-3): GAGVSQSPRYKVTKRGQDVALRCDPISGHVSLYWYRQALGQGPEFLTYFNYEAQQDKSGLPNDRFSAERPEGSISTLTIQRTEQRDSAMYRCASSLEAGFGNTIYFGEGSWLTVV.